A selection of T cell receptor beta chains follows, all from one sample in a study of shared clonotypes between healthy human individuals. TCRdb's table, derived via immunoSEQ multiplex PCR, lists solely in-frame clones and lacks some. Of over a million clones in the sample, around 74% were seen once. The sequenced sample was memory CD4+ T cells sorted from blood. All receptors come from a man aged 18 to 30 in good health. The CDR3 runs from the conserved cysteine through the conserved F or W. The order of the fields is D gene, V gene, J gene, clone size, CDR3 DNA, CDR3 protein. D genes are given only for firm matches. Part of the rows lack a size; the others show once, few, many or a class for expanded clones.

NA	TRBV19	TRBJ1-5	NA	TGTGCCAGTAGTATTGTAGCAGGGAATAATCAGCCCCAGCATTTT	CASSIVAGNNQPQHF
NA	TRBV6-5	TRBJ1-6	NA	TGTGCCAGCAGTTATCGGACAGAGAATTCACCCCTCCACTTT	CASSYRTENSPLHF
TRBD1	TRBV28	TRBJ1-4	NA	TGTGCCAGCAGTAGAGCCCCAGGGGGGCAGAGTGAAAAACTGTTTTTT	CASSRAPGGQSEKLFF
NA	TRBV6-6	TRBJ1-1	NA	TGTGCCAGCAGCTCCGTCGCAGGGAACACTGAAGCTTTCTTT	CASSSVAGNTEAFF
TRBD1	TRBV5-1	TRBJ1-1	NA	TGCGCCAGCAGCTTGGAGGGGACAGGGATCTGGTACACTGAAGCTTTCTTT	CASSLEGTGIWYTEAFF
TRBD1	TRBV5-4	TRBJ1-4	NA	TGTGCCAGCAGCCCAGCCGGGACAGGGACACATGGACTGTTTTTT	CASSPAGTGTHGLFF
NA	TRBV5-1	TRBJ1-4	few	TGCGCCAGCCAGGAAGCAACTAATGAAAAACTGTTTTTT	CASQEATNEKLFF
NA	TRBV30	TRBJ2-3	NA	TGTGCCTGGAGTGTACAAGGCAGTGGCACAGATACGCAGTATTTT	CAWSVQGSGTDTQYF
NA	TRBV19	TRBJ2-6	NA	TGTGCCAGTAGTCCCACTGGGGCCAACGTCCTGACTTTC	CASSPTGANVLTF
NA	TRBV5-6	TRBJ2-2	NA	TGTGCCAGCAGCTTCGGGCAGTACACCGGGGAGCTGTTTTTT	CASSFGQYTGELFF
NA	TRBV6-6	TRBJ2-2	NA	TGTGCCAGCAGTGGACTCACACTTATTGGGGAGCTGTTTTTT	CASSGLTLIGELFF
TRBD1	TRBV30	TRBJ2-7	NA	TGTGCCTGGAGTGCGGAAAGGGACAGGGGTCCCTACGAGCAGTACTTC	CAWSAERDRGPYEQYF
NA	TRBV7-3	TRBJ2-6	NA	TGTGCCAGCAGGGATGGGAGCTCTGGGGCCAACGTCCTGACTTTC	CASRDGSSGANVLTF
NA	TRBV4-1	TRBJ2-7	NA	TGCGCCAGCAGCCAAGGTTTACTAGCTCCCTACGAGCAGTACTTC	CASSQGLLAPYEQYF
TRBD1	TRBV11-3	TRBJ2-2	few	TGTGCCAGCAGCTTATCCCGAACCGGGACAGAGAACACCGGGGAGCTGTTTTTT	CASSLSRTGTENTGELFF
NA	TRBV5-3	TRBJ1-5	many	TGTGCCAGAAGGATCCTAAGGGGAGTGGGTCAGCCCCAGCATTTT	CARRILRGVGQPQHF
NA	TRBV6-8	TRBJ1-4	NA	TGTGCCAGCAGTTACTGTCCTCTGAAAACAGGGAGGAAACTGTTTTTT	CASSYCPLKTGRKLFF
NA	TRBV5-6	TRBJ1-2	few	TGTGCCAGCAGCTTGAAAGACACTGGCTACACCTTC	CASSLKDTGYTF
NA	TRBV5-1	TRBJ2-2	NA	TGCGCCAGCAGAGAAAGAACGAACACCGGGGAGCTGTTTTTT	CASRERTNTGELFF
NA	TRBV20-1	TRBJ1-4	NA	TGCAGTGCTGACGTGGTCGGAAAACTGTTTTTT	CSADVVGKLFF
TRBD2	TRBV6-1	TRBJ2-1	NA	TGTGCCAGCATCCCGGGACTAGCGGGGTTCAATGAGCAGTTCTTC	CASIPGLAGFNEQFF
TRBD1	TRBV27	TRBJ1-6	few	TGTGCCAGCAGTTTGGGGACAGGGGTGGGTTCACCCCTCCACTTT	CASSLGTGVGSPLHF
TRBD1	TRBV4-1	TRBJ2-3	NA	TGCGCCAGCAGCCCGGACAGGTCGACAGATACGCAGTATTTT	CASSPDRSTDTQYF
NA	TRBV11-2	TRBJ2-7	NA	TGTGCCAGCAGCTTAGTAGGTCTCAAGGGGAACGAGCAGTACTTC	CASSLVGLKGNEQYF
TRBD1	TRBV19	TRBJ1-5	NA	TGTGCCAGTAGTATGGCTGGACAGGGGGCTCATCAGCCCCAGCATTTT	CASSMAGQGAHQPQHF
NA	TRBV7-2	TRBJ1-2	NA	TGTGCCAGCAGCCACCCGGGCCTCTATGGCCACACCTTC	CASSHPGLYGHTF
TRBD1	TRBV11-1	TRBJ2-5	once	TGTGCCAGCAGCCAAACCTGGACAGGGGGCCTTTGGGAGACCCAGTACTTC	CASSQTWTGGLWETQYF
TRBD2	TRBV11-3	TRBJ2-1	once	TGTGCCAGCAGCTTTATCCCTAGCGGGGGGGCGGGTGAGCAGTTCTTC	CASSFIPSGGAGEQFF
NA	TRBV27	TRBJ1-2	NA	TGTGCCAGCAGTTTCCAGGGTGCCTATGGCTACACCTTC	CASSFQGAYGYTF
NA	TRBV12-5	TRBJ2-1	NA	TGTGCTAGTGGTTTGGGACAGGCTAACAATGAGCAGTTCTTC	CASGLGQANNEQFF
NA	TRBV2	TRBJ2-1	few	TGTGCCAGCAGTGATAGGACCTTATACAATGAGCAGTTCTTC	CASSDRTLYNEQFF
NA	TRBV11-2	TRBJ2-6	NA	TGTGCCAGCAGCTTATCCGGGGCCAACGTCCTGACTTTC	CASSLSGANVLTF
TRBD2	TRBV11-2	TRBJ2-3	NA	TGTGCCAGCAGCTCCCAGCGGGGACGCACAGATACGCAGTATTTT	CASSSQRGRTDTQYF
NA	TRBV5-5	TRBJ1-3	NA	TGTGCCAGCAGCTTGTTAGGGAGCGACGCTGGAAACACCATATATTTT	CASSLLGSDAGNTIYF
TRBD2	TRBV7-7	TRBJ2-3	NA	TGTGCTAGCAGCCCAGGACTAGGCGGCACAGATACGCAGTATTTT	CASSPGLGGTDTQYF
NA	TRBV28	TRBJ2-7	NA	TGTGCCAGCAGTTCCCGGGACCGCTCCTACGAGCAGTACTTC	CASSSRDRSYEQYF
NA	TRBV25-1	TRBJ2-3	NA	TGTGCCAGCAGTGAATATTTAGGGGGGACCACAGATACGCAGTATTTT	CASSEYLGGTTDTQYF